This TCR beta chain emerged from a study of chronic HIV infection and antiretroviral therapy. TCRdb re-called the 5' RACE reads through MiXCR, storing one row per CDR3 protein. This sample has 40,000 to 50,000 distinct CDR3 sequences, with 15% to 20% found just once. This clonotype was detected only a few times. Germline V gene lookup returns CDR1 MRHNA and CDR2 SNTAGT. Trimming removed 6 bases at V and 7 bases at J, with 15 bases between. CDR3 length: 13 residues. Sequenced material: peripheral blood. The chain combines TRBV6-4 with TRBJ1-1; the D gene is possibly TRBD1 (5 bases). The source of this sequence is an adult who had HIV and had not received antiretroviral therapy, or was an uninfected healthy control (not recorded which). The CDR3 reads CASSRRVWGEAFF. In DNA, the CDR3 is TGTGCCAGCAGCCGCAGGGTCTGGGGTGAAGCTTTCTTT.